This entry is about one T cell receptor beta chain. This record belongs to a study of T cell changes during pregnancy in multiple sclerosis. The CDR3 loop spans 16 amino acids. Germline V gives CDR1 LNHDA, CDR2 SQIVND (reference sequence). V dropped 4 bases and J dropped 8; count of bases not matched to a gene: 11. Sequencing was performed with immunoSEQ multiplex PCR; in TCRdb, only in-frame clones are kept and a portion is missing. The sample shows over 50,000 clones, over 80% of them seen only once. The source is a female donor with multiple sclerosis, enrolled in a pregnancy study. The J gene is TRBJ2-3, the V gene TRBV19; 11 bases match TRBD2. The sequenced sample was peripheral blood, obtained in the first trimester of pregnancy. DNA for the CDR3: TGTGCCAGTAGTACCACTGCGACTAGCGGGATCCGTACGCAGTATTTT. Translated: CASSTTATSGIRTQYF.